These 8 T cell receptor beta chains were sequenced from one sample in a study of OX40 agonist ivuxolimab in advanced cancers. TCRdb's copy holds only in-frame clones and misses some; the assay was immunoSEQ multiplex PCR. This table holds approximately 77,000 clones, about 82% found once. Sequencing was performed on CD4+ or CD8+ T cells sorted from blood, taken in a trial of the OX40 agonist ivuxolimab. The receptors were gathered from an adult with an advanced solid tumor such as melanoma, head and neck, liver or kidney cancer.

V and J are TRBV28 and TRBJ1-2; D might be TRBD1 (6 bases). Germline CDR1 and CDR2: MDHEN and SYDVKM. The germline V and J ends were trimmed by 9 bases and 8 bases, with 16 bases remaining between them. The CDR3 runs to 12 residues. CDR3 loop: CASAAGARGYTF. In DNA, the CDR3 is TGTGCCAGTGCGGCGGGGGCGAGAGGCTACACCTTC.

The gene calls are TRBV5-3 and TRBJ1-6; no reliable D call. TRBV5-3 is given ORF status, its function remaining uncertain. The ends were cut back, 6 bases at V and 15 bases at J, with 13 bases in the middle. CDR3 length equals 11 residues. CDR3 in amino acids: CARTITRLLHF. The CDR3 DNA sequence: TGTGCCAGAACCATCACCCGACTCCTCCACTTT.

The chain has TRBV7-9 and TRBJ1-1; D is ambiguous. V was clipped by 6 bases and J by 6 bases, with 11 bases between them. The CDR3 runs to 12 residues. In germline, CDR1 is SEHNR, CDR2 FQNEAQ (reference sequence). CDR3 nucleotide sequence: TGTGCCAGCAGTCCTGTGACGGCTGAAGCTTTCTTT. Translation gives CASSPVTAEAFF.

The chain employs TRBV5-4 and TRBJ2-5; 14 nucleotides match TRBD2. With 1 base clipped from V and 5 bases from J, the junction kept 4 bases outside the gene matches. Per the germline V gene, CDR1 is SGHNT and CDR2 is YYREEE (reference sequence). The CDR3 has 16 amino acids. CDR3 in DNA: TGTGCCAGCAGCTTGCAGACTAGCGGGGGGGCCGAGACCCAGTACTTC. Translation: CASSLQTSGGAETQYF.

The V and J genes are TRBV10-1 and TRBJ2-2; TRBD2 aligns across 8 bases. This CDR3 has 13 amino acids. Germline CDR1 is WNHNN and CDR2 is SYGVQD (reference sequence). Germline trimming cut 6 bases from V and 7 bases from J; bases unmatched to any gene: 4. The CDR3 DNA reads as TGCGCCAGCAGCCCCCGGGAGGGCGGGGAGCTGTTTTTT. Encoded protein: CASSPREGGELFF.

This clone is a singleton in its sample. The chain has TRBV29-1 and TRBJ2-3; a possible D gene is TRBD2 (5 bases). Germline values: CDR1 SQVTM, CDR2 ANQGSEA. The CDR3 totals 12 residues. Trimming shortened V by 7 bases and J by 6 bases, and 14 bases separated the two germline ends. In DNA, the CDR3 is TGCAGCGGTAGGACGGACTCCGATACGCAGTATTTT. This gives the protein CSGRTDSDTQYF.

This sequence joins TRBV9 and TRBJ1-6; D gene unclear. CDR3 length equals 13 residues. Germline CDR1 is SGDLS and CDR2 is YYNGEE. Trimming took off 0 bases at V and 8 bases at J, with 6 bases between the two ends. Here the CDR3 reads CASSVGLDSPLHF. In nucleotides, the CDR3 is TGTGCCAGCAGCGTAGGTCTGGATTCACCCCTCCACTTT.

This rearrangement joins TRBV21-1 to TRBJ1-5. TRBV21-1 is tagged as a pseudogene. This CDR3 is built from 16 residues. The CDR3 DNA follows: TGTGCCAGCAGCAAAAAGCAAGGTAGTAGGAATCAGCCCCAGCATTTT. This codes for CASSKKQGSRNQPQHF.